What follows are 27 T cell receptor beta chains derived from one specimen sequenced in a study of T cells in Graves' hyperthyroidism and ophthalmopathy. Amplification of TCR beta CDR3 regions used RNA as the template. HTBI primers were used for first-round RT-PCR of the TCR CDR3. Each CDR3 protein gets one entry after TCRdb re-called the multiplex PCR reads with MiXCR. The sample contains around 240,000 distinct CDR3 sequences, 15% to 20% of which appear only once. The sample was blood. The receptors were sampled from a woman younger than 35 with Graves' ophthalmopathy.

The V call is TRBV19, the J call TRBJ1-1; D is possibly TRBD1 (5 bases). This CDR3 has 11 residues. Germline CDR1 reads LNHDA; CDR2 reads SQIVND (reference sequence). V dropped 9 bases and J dropped 9 bases, with 14 bases sitting between them. CDR3: CASQGHSQAFF. CDR3 coding DNA: TGTGCCAGCCAAGGACATTCTCAAGCTTTCTTT. Combining the CDR3 with reference TRBV19 and TRBJ1-1 gives the whole variable domain DGGITQSPKYLFRKEGQNVTLSCEQNLNHDAMYWYRQDPGQGLRLIYYSQIVNDFQKGDIAEGYSVSREKKESFPLTVTSAQKNPTAFYLCASQGHSQAFFGQGTRLTVV.

The sample holds many counts of this clonotype. The chain recombines TRBV28 with TRBJ2-7, with D possibly TRBD1 on 5 matching bases. Germline V lookup: CDR1 MDHEN, CDR2 SYDVKM. Trimming took off 1 base at V and 0 bases at J, with 13 bases between the two ends. The CDR3 has 16 residues. The CDR3 DNA reads TGTGCCAGCAGTTTATTCGGGCAGGGCCACTCCTACGAGCAGTACTTC. Encoded protein: CASSLFGQGHSYEQYF.

This clonotype was detected ten times or more. The chain carries TRBV5-1 and TRBJ1-5, with TRBD1 matching over 12 bases. The CDR3 extends over 14 amino acids. V was clipped by 3 bases and J by 8 bases; unmatched bases: 3. The germline gives CDR1 SGHRS, CDR2 YFSETQ. CDR3 sequence: CASSSGTGGEPQHF. The CDR3 DNA reads as TGCGCCAGCAGCTCCGGGACAGGGGGCGAGCCCCAGCATTTT.

At least ten counts were recorded for this clonotype. The rearrangement uses TRBV28 and TRBJ1-5; perhaps TRBD1 as D (6 bases). The CDR3 totals 13 residues. V was shortened by 6 bases and J by 2 bases, with 8 bases between the two germline ends. The germline gives CDR1 MDHEN, CDR2 SYDVKM. The chain's CDR3 is CASRQGGNQPQHF. The CDR3, as DNA: TGTGCCAGCAGACAGGGCGGCAATCAGCCCCAGCATTTT.

This clonotype has at least ten counts. The chain links TRBV30 to TRBJ1-6; D is unresolved. Trimming shortened V by 6 bases and J by 10 bases, and 19 bases separated the two germline ends. This CDR3 is 14 amino acids long. Germline assignment: CDR1 GTSNPN and CDR2 SVGIG (reference sequence). The CDR3 region has the DNA TGTGCCTGTCAGAGTACGGGAACCGGATCACCCCTCCACTTT. This translates into CACQSTGTGSPLHF.

Notes on this clonotype: A read error is possible here, since a much larger clone lies one base away. This chain connects TRBV7-6 to TRBJ2-7; TRBD1 or TRBD2 may be the D gene (6 bases each). The J call may be wrong; the DNA end is better matched by TRBJ2-1. Germline CDR1 reads SGHVS; CDR2 reads FNYEAQ. The CDR3 totals 14 residues. CDR3 region: CASSSTTGGYEQFF. CDR3 sequence (DNA): TGTGCCAGCAGCTCGACGACCGGGGGCTACGAGCAGTTCTTC.

This clonotype occurred many times. The chain links TRBV4-1 to TRBJ1-1, with D unresolved. Germline CDR1 and CDR2: MGHRA and YSYEKL. With 0 bases removed from V and 3 bases from J, the gap between germline ends came to 14 bases. The CDR3 extends over 16 amino acids. CDR3 sequence reads: CASSQDTSGLDTEAFF. DNA for the CDR3: TGCGCCAGCAGCCAAGATACTTCGGGCCTCGACACTGAAGCTTTCTTT.

This clonotype was observed at least ten times. V and J are TRBV3-1 and TRBJ2-3; no reliable D call. In germline, CDR1 is LGHDT, CDR2 YNNKEL (reference sequence). The CDR3 covers 14 residues. Trimming took off 2 bases at V and 0 bases at J, with 6 bases between the two ends. The CDR3 loop reads CASSQRRSTDTQYF. The CDR3 bases are TGTGCCAGCAGCCAACGCCGCAGCACAGATACGCAGTATTTT.

This clonotype was seen many times. This chain connects TRBV28 to TRBJ1-2, with D hard to call. This CDR3 has 16 residues. Trimming left V 1 base short and J 2 bases short, with 14 bases between. Germline V gene sequence: CDR1 MDHEN, CDR2 SYDVKM. The CDR3 DNA is TGTGCCAGCAGTTTATCGTGGCCGACCGAGAACTATGGCTACACCTTC. Translated, it gives CASSLSWPTENYGYTF.

This clonotype occurred many times. The chain combines TRBV28 with TRBJ2-3; the match to TRBD2 covers 9 bases. The J segment lost 3 bases and the V segment lost 6 bases, leaving 7 bases of the junction unmatched. Germline CDR1 MDHEN, CDR2 SYDVKM. CDR3 length equals 15 residues. CDR3 nucleotides: TGTGCCAGCAGCGTCCTTAGCGGGAGTACAGATACGCAGTATTTT. It encodes CASSVLSGSTDTQYF.

There are many counts of this clonotype. This chain joins TRBV11-2 and TRBJ2-3, with D hard to call. The CDR3 is 14 residues long. With 5 bases removed from V and 0 bases from J, the gap between germline ends came to 9 bases. Germline CDR1 SGHAT, CDR2 FQNNGV. The DNA of the CDR3 is TGTGCCAGCAGCATCGCCTTGAGCACAGATACGCAGTATTTT. Translation: CASSIALSTDTQYF.

The chain couples TRBV28 to TRBJ2-1; TRBD1 or TRBD2 may be the D gene (6 bases each). This CDR3 comprises 17 residues. The germline CDR1 and CDR2 sequences are MDHEN and SYDVKM. V was pared by 6 bases and J by 3 bases, with 21 bases between. As DNA, the CDR3 is TGTGCCAGCAGCACAGAGGGGGACTTTGCCCGCTACAATGAGCAGTTCTTC. Translated, it gives CASSTEGDFARYNEQFF.

This clonotype has more than one count but fewer than ten. This may arise from a read error, as a much more abundant clone is one base away. Likely a read error: the CDR3 ends without its conserved phenylalanine or tryptophan. V is TRBV29-1 and J is TRBJ1-1, with 10 bases fitting TRBD1. This CDR3 spans 15 amino acids. V was clipped by 6 bases and J by 0 bases; unmatched bases: 7. Per germline, CDR1 SQVTM and CDR2 ANQGSEA. The CDR3 sequence: CSVMGQGIMNTEAFL. The CDR3 DNA sequence: TGCAGCGTCATGGGACAGGGGATCATGAACACTGAAGCTTTCCTT.

Many counts were recorded for this clonotype. V and J are TRBV30 and TRBJ2-6; 7 bases map to TRBD1. Trimming cost V 6 bases and J 4 bases; bases outside gene matches: 3. Germline CDR1 GTSNPN, CDR2 SVGIG (reference sequence). The CDR3 runs 13 residues. The CDR3: CACDRAGANVLTF. The CDR3 nucleotides are TGTGCCTGCGACAGGGCGGGGGCCAACGTCCTGACTTTC. The whole variable domain, remainder taken from reference TRBV30 and TRBJ2-6, is SQTIHQWPATLVQPVGSPLSLECTVEGTSNPNLYWYRQAAGRGLQLLFYSVGIGQISSEVPQNLSASRPQDRQFILSSKKLLLSDSGFYLCACDRAGANVLTFGAGSRLTVL.

This clonotype was observed at least ten times. The chain has TRBV3-1 and TRBJ2-5, with D uncertain. This CDR3 spans 13 amino acids. The V and J ends lost 5 bases and 7 bases respectively, with 14 bases between them. Germline-derived CDR1 and CDR2 are LGHDT and YNNKEL (reference sequence). In DNA form, the CDR3 reads TGTGCCAGCAGCTATACCCTTCCAGGGACCCAGTACTTC. Amino acid sequence: CASSYTLPGTQYF.

There are many counts of this clonotype. This chain links TRBV13 with TRBJ2-1, with D perhaps TRBD1 or TRBD2 (5 bases each). Trimming took 2 bases from V and 6 from J, leaving 20 bases between them. The CDR3 contains 17 residues. Germline CDR1 and CDR2: PRHDT and FYEKMQ (reference sequence). In nucleotides, the CDR3 is TGTGCCAGCAGCTTACTCGGGACGTACCAGGGTAGCAATGAGCAGTTCTTC. Translated: CASSLLGTYQGSNEQFF.

In its sample, this clonotype was seen many times. J is TRBJ2-7 and V is TRBV29-1, with 8 bases identical to TRBD1. This CDR3 spans 17 amino acids. Germline CDR1 reads SQVTM; CDR2 reads ANQGSEA. Trimming at V came to 0 bases and at J to 0 bases, leaving 10 bases not matched to a gene. CDR3 amino acids: CSVEDHGQGVGSYEQYF. CDR3 coding DNA: TGCAGCGTTGAAGACCACGGACAGGGTGTAGGCTCCTACGAGCAGTACTTC.

The chain combines TRBV28 with TRBJ1-5, with a possible D match to TRBD1 (6 bases). The V end was cut by 5 bases, the J end by 6 bases, with 17 bases between. The CDR3 length is 15 residues. Germline V gene lookup returns CDR1 MDHEN and CDR2 SYDVKM. The CDR3 protein is CASSGGHVGGQPQHF. The CDR3 nucleotides are TGTGCCAGCAGTGGGGGCCACGTCGGGGGTCAGCCCCAGCATTTT.

This clonotype showed up many times. V usage is TRBV7-3 and J usage is TRBJ2-2; maybe TRBD1 (5 bases). The length of the CDR3 is 14 residues. The germline V and J ends were trimmed by 2 bases and 8 bases, with 12 bases remaining between them. Germline V lookup: CDR1 SGHTA, CDR2 FQGTGA. The CDR3 loop is CASSLQGFVGELFF. The CDR3 coding sequence is TGTGCCAGCAGCTTACAGGGTTTCGTTGGGGAGCTGTTTTTT.

The chain joins TRBV29-1 to TRBJ2-1, with 15 bases aligning to TRBD2. This CDR3 region has 15 residues. Trimming took 4 bases from V and 8 from J; bases not matched to a gene: 6. CDR1 and CDR2 (germline): SQVTM, ANQGSEA. DNA of the CDR3: TGCAGCGTTGTGGTTGGGACTAGCGGGAGGTATGAGCAGTTCTTC. It codes for CSVVVGTSGRYEQFF.

This clonotype showed up many times. The rearrangement joins TRBV20-1 to TRBJ1-5, with D perhaps TRBD1 (6 bases). CDR3 size: 15 residues. Per germline, CDR1 DFQATT and CDR2 SNEGSKA (reference sequence). V gave up 3 bases and J gave up 0 bases, with 12 bases separating them. DNA for the CDR3: TGCAGTGCTAGTAACAGGGTTTATAGCAATCAGCCCCAGCATTTT. Its translation: CSASNRVYSNQPQHF.

This clonotype was counted a few times. This may stem from a read error, because a much larger clone lies one nucleotide away. V usage is TRBV29-1 and J usage is TRBJ2-1; possible D gene TRBD1, 5 bases. In germline, CDR1 is SQVTM, CDR2 ANQGSEA. CDR3 length: 14 amino acids. CDR3 residues: CGAQANPSYNEQFF. The CDR3 DNA sequence: TGCGGCGCACAGGCGAACCCCTCCTACAATGAGCAGTTCTTC.

CDR3 DNA sequence: TGTGCCAGCAGCGGTGGTGGGACTAGCGGGGGGACACAAGAGACCCAGTACTTC. Residues: CASSGGGTSGGTQETQYF. The V call is TRBV9, the J call TRBJ2-5, with TRBD2 identical over 15 bases. Germline-derived CDR1 and CDR2 are SGDLS and YYNGEE. This CDR3 is built from 18 residues. The J segment lost 2 bases and the V segment lost 3 bases, leaving 8 bases of the junction unmatched. The whole variable domain, remainder taken from reference TRBV9 and TRBJ2-5, is DSGVTQTPKHLITATGQRVTLRCSPRSGDLSVYWYQQSLDQGLQFLIQYYNGEERAKGNILERFSAQQFPDLHSELNLSSLELGDSALYFCASSGGGTSGGTQETQYFGPGTRLLVL.

This clonotype was counted ten times or more. The chain links TRBV12-3 or TRBV12-4 to TRBJ1-1; 8 nucleotides line up with TRBD1. Trimming at V came to 6 bases and at J to 4 bases, leaving 4 bases not matched to a gene. The CDR3 spans 13 residues. CDR3 amino acids: CASRNRGSTEAFF. CDR3 sequence (DNA): TGTGCCAGCAGGAACAGGGGGAGCACTGAAGCTTTCTTT.

The chain employs TRBV6-1 and TRBJ2-2, with TRBD1 matching 8 bases. The CDR3 runs 16 residues. Germline V gives CDR1 MNHNS, CDR2 SASEGT. Trimming removed 5 bases from V and 4 bases from J; junction bases left unmatched: 9. CDR3 DNA: TGTGCCAGCAGTTCCAACGGACAGGGACTCACCGGGGAGCTGTTTTTT. This encodes CASSSNGQGLTGELFF.

The chain recombines TRBV7-2 with TRBJ1-5, with 7 bases that match TRBD1. From germline, CDR1 is SGHTA and CDR2 FQGNSA. V shed 5 bases, J shed 4 bases, and the junction held 11 bases outside the gene matches. This CDR3 contains 16 residues. CDR3 DNA: TGTGCCAGCAGCCCAAGGGGGGGACAGCTAAATCAGCCCCAGCATTTT. Translated, it gives CASSPRGGQLNQPQHF.

The rearrangement links TRBV2 to TRBJ2-1, with 7 bases lining up with TRBD2. This CDR3 comprises 14 residues. V lost 4 bases and J lost 5; bases outside the gene matches: 5. Germline CDR1 is SNHLY and CDR2 is FYNNEI. CDR3 in amino acids: CASSGLALNNEQFF. The CDR3 DNA reads as TGTGCCAGCAGTGGACTAGCCCTAAACAATGAGCAGTTCTTC.